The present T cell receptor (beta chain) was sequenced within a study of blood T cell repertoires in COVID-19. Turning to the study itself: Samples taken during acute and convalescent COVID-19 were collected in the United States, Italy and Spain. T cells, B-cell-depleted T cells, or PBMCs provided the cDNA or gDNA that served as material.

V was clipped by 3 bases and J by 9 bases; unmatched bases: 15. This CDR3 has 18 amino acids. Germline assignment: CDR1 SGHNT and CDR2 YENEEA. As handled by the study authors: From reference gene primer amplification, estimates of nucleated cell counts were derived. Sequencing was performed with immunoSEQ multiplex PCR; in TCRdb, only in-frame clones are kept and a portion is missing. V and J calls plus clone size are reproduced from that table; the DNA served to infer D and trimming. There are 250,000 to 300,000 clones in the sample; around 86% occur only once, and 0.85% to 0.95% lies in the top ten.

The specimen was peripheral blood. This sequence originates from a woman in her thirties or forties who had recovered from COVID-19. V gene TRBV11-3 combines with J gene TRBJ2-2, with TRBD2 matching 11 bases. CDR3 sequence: CASSLVAQTSGIFWELFF. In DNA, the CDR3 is TGTGCCAGCAGCTTGGTTGCCCAGACTAGCGGGATATTCTGGGAGCTGTTTTTT. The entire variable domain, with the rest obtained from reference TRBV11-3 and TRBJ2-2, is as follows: EAGVVQSPRYKIIEKKQPVAFWCNPISGHNTLYWYLQNLGQGPELLIRYENEEAVDDSQLPKDRFSAERLKGVDSTLKIQPAELGDSAVYLCASSLVAQTSGIFWELFFGEGSRLTVL.